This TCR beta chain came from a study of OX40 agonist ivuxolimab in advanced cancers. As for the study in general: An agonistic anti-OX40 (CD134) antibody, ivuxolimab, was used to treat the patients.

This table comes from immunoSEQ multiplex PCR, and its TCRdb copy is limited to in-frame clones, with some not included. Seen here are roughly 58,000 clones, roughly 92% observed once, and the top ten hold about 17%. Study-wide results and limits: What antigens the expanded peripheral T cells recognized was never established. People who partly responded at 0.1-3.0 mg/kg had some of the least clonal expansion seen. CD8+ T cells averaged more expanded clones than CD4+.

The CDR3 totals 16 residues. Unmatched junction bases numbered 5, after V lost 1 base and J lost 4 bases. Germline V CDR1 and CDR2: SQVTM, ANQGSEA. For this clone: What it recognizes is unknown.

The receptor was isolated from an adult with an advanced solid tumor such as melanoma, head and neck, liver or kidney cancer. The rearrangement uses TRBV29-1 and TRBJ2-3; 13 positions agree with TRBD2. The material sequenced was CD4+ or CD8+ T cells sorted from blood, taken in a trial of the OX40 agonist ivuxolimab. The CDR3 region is CSVEAGLAGWSDTQYF. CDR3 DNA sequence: TGCAGCGTTGAAGCGGGACTAGCGGGATGGTCAGATACGCAGTATTTT.